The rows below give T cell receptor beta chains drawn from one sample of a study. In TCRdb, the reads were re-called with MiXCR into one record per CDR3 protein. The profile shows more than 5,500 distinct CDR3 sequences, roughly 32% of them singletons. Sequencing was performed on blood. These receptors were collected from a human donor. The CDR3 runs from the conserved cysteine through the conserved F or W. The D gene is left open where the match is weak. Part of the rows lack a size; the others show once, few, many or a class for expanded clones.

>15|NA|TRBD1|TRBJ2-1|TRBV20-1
TGCAGTGCTAGGGGTGGACAGGACTCCTACAATGAGCAGTTCTTC
CSARGGQDSYNEQFF
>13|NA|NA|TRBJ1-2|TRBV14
TGTGCCAGCAGCCAGGACCCCGGCCGTGGCTACACCTTC
CASSQDPGRGYTF
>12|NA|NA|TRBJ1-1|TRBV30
TGTGCCTGGAAGCAGGACTACACTGAAGCTTTCTTT
CAWKQDYTEAFF
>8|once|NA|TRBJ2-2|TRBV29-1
TGCAGCGGTGGGGGGCTGTTTTTT
CSGGGLFF
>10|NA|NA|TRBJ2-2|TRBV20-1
TGCAGTCTGAACACCGGGGAGCTGTTTTTT
CSLNTGELFF
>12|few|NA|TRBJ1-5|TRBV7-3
TGTGCCAGCACAGGGTCGGGGCAGCCCCAGCATTTT
CASTGSGQPQHF
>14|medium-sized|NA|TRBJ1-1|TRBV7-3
TGTGCCAGCAGCTTGGACAGATTGAACACTGAAGCTTTCTTT
CASSLDRLNTEAFF
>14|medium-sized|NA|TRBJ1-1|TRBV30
TGTGCCTGGGCCCAGGACAGTTTGAACACTGAAGCTTTCTTT
CAWAQDSLNTEAFF
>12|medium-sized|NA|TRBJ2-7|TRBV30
TGTGCCTGGAGTGTGAGCCTCTACGAGCAGTACTTC
CAWSVSLYEQYF
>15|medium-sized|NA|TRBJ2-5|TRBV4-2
TGTGCCAGCAGCCAAGATCTGGGAGACCAAGAGACCCAGTACTTC
CASSQDLGDQETQYF
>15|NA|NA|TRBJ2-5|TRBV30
TGTGCCTGGAGGATCGGGACAATCTCCCGGGAGACCCAGTACTTC
CAWRIGTISRETQYF
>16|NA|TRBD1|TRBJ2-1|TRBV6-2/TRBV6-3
TGTGCCAGTGAATCTGGGACAGGGGGAGCGACAGATACGCAGTTCTTC
CASESGTGGATDTQFF
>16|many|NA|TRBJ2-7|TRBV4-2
TGTGCCAGCAGCCAAGACTGGGGTCCTAATTCCTACGAGCAGTACTTC
CASSQDWGPNSYEQYF
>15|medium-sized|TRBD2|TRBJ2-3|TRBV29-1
TGCAGCGTTGCTTGGACTAGCGGTCTCACAGATACGCAGTATTTT
CSVAWTSGLTDTQYF
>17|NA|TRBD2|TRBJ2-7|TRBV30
TGTGCCTGGAGTGGGGGACTAGCGGAGTCCGTCTTTAACGAGCAGTACTTC
CAWSGGLAESVFNEQYF
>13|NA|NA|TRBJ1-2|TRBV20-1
TGCAGTGCTAGTTCTGGGGCTCCCTATGGCTACACCTTC
CSASSGAPYGYTF
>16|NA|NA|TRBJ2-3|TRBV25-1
TGTGCCAGCAGTGAATGGTCAGCGAAGGTCACAGATACGCAGTATTTT
CASSEWSAKVTDTQYF
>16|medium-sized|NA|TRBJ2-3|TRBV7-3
TGTGCCAGCAGCTTAACGAGGCCAGCCGGCACAGATACGCAGTATTTT
CASSLTRPAGTDTQYF
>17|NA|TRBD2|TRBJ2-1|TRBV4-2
TGTGCCAGCAGCCAATTGACTAGCGGGAGTTTCAACAATGAGCAGTTCTTC
CASSQLTSGSFNNEQFF
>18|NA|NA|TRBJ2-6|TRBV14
TGTGCCAGCAGCCATCGTACAGGGCTCGGTCCTGGGGCCAACGTCCTGACTTTC
CASSHRTGLGPGANVLTF
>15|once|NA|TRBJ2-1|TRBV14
TGTGCCAGCAGCCAAGTGCGGCAGGCAATCAATGAGCAGTTCTTC
CASSQVRQAINEQFF
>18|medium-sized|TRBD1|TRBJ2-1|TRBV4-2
TGTGCCAGCAGCCAACCACCCGGGACAGGGGGTCGATACAATGAGCAGTTCTTC
CASSQPPGTGGRYNEQFF
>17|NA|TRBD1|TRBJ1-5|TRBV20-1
TGCAGTGCTAGAGATTTGGGACAGGCGGGGAGCAATCAGCCCCAGCATTTT
CSARDLGQAGSNQPQHF
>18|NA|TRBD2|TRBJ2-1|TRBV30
TGTGCCTGGAGTGACCTAGCGGGACGGAAGAGGTTGGGCAATGAGCAGTTCTTC
CAWSDLAGRKRLGNEQFF
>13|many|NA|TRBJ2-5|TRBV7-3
TGTGCCAGCAGCTTTCAGGGGAGTGAGACCCAGTACTTC
CASSFQGSETQYF
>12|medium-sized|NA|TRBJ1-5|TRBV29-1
TGCAGCGTTGGGGCTGGTAATCAGCCCCAGCATTTT
CSVGAGNQPQHF
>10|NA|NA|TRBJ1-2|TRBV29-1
TGCAGCGTTGAAGATGGGGGCTACACCTTC
CSVEDGGYTF
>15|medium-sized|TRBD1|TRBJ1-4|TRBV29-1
TGCAGCGCCCCTACCCCCGGGACAGGGGGTGAAAAACTGTTTTTT
CSAPTPGTGGEKLFF
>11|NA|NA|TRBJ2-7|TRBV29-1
TGCAGCCCCGCAACGACCTACGAGCAGTACTTC
CSPATTYEQYF
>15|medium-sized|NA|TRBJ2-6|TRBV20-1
TGCAGTGCCAACCAGGGTACCTCTGGGGCCAACGTCCTGACTTTC
CSANQGTSGANVLTF
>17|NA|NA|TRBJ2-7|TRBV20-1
TGCAGTGCCAGTCCAAAGATTGGCGGGACAAGGACCTACGAGCAGTACTTC
CSASPKIGGTRTYEQYF
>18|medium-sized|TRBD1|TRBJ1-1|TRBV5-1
TGCGCCAGCAGCAAGAGACCTTCGGACGGGACAGTGAACACTGAAGCTTTCTTT
CASSKRPSDGTVNTEAFF
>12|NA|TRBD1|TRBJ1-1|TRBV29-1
TGCAGCGTCCGGGACAGGGGACCTGAAGCTTTCTTT
CSVRDRGPEAFF
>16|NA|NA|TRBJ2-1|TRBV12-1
TGTGCCAGCTCACCATTGAGCGGGACAGGGTACAATGAGCAGTTCTTC
CASSPLSGTGYNEQFF
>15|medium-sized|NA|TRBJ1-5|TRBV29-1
TGCAGCGTCCTAGAGGGGGGGGTGCGCAATCAGCCCCAGCATTTT
CSVLEGGVRNQPQHF
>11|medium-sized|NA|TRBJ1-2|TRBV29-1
TGCAGTAGTGTAATGTCCTATGGCTACACCTTC
CSSVMSYGYTF
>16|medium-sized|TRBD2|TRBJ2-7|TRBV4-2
TGTGCCAGCAGCCAAGGAAGCGGGAGTGATTCGTACGAGCAGTACTTC
CASSQGSGSDSYEQYF
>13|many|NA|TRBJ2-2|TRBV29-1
TGCAGCGTTGAAAGGGGATATGGCGGGGAGCTGTTTTTT
CSVERGYGGELFF
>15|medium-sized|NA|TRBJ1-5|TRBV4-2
TGTGCCAGCAGCCAAGGCAGGGCATCCAATCAGCCCCAGCATTTT
CASSQGRASNQPQHF